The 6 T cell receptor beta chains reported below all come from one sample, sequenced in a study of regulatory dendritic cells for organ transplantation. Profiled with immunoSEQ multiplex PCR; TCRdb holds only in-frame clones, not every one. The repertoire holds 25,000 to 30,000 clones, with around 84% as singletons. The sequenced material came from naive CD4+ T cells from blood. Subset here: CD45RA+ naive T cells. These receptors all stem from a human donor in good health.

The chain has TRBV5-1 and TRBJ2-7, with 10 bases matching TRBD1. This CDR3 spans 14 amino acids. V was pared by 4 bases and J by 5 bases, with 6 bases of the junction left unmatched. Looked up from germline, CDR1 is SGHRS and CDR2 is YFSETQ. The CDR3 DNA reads TGCGCCAGCAGCGGAGGGGACAGGGGTCACGAGCAGTACTTC. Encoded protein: CASSGGDRGHEQYF.

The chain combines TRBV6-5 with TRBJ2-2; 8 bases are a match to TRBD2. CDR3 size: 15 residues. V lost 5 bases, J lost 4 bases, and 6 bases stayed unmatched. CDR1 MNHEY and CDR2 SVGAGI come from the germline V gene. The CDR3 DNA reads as TGTGCCAGCAGTCGGGGGGGGGTATCCACCGGGGAGCTGTTTTTT. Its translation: CASSRGGVSTGELFF.

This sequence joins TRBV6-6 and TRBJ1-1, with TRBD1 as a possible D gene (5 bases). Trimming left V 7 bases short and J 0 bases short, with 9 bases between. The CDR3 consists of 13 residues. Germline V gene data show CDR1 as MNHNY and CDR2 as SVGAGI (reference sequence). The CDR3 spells CASTQGLNTEAFF. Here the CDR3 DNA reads TGTGCCAGCACCCAGGGTTTGAACACTGAAGCTTTCTTT.

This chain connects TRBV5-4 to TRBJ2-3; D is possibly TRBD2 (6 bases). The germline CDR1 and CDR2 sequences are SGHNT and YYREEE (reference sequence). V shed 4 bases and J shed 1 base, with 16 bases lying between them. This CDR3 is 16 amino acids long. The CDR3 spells CASSAGLSRGTDTQYF. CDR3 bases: TGTGCCAGCAGCGCGGGACTGTCGCGTGGCACAGATACGCAGTATTTT.

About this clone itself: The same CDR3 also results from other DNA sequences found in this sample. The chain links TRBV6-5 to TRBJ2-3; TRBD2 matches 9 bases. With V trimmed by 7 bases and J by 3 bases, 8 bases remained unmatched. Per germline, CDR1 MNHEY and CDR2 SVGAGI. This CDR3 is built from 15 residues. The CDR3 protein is CASTPGGGGTDTQYF. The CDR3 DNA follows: TGTGCCAGCACTCCCGGCGGGGGGGGTACAGATACGCAGTATTTT.

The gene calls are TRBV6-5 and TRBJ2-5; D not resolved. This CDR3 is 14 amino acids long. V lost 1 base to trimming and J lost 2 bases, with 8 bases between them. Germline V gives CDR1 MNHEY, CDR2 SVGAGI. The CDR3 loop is CASSYWAEQETQYF. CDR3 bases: TGTGCCAGCAGTTACTGGGCTGAGCAAGAGACCCAGTACTTC.